The clone carrying this T cell receptor (beta chain) was observed a single time. CDR1 MNHEY and CDR2 SMNVEV come from the germline V gene (reference sequence). Trimming took off 4 bases at V and 3 bases at J, with 25 bases between the two ends. This CDR3 comprises 18 residues. This entry comes from a study of OX40 agonist ivuxolimab in advanced cancers. Only in-frame clones appear in the TCRdb table, and some are missing; sequencing was by immunoSEQ multiplex PCR. The sample has approximately 60,000 clones, 92% seen once. The sample in question was CD4+ or CD8+ T cells sorted from blood, obtained in a trial of the OX40 agonist ivuxolimab. The genes are TRBV27 and TRBJ2-7; D possibly corresponds to TRBD1 (6 bases). The receptor was isolated from an adult with an advanced solid tumor such as melanoma, head and neck, liver or kidney cancer. The CDR3 nucleotides are TGTGCCAGCAGTTCTCTGGGGCTAGGGGGACGGTCCGACTACGAGCAGTACTTC. Amino acid sequence: CASSSLGLGGRSDYEQYF.